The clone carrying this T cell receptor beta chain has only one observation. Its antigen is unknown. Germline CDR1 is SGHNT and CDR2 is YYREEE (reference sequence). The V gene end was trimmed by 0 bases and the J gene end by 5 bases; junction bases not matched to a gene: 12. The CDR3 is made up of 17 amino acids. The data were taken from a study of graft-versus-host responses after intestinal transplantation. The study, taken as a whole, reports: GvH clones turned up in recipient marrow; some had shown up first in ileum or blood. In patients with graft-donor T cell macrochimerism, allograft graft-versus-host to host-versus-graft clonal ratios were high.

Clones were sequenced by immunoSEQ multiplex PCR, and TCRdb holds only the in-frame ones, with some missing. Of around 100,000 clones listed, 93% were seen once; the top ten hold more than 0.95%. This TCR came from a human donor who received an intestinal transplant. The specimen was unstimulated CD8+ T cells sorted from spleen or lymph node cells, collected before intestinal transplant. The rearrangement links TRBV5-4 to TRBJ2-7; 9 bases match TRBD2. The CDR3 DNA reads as TGTGCCAGCAGCTTGGGGGAGATAGCGGGGGTTCGTAACGAGCAGTACTTC. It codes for CASSLGEIAGVRNEQYF.